The clone carrying this TCR beta chain came up a few times. Its target is not known. A far larger clone is off by one base, so a read error is likely. An assay was performed, and its level was deep. Profiling relied on immunoSEQ multiplex PCR, and the TCRdb table lists in-frame clones only, not all of them. There are fewer than 600,000 clones in the sample; roughly 79% occur only once, and around 12% lies in the top ten. Unsorted samples relied on about 100 million PBMCs, which served as the source of genomic DNA. The sample belongs to a study of shared clonotypes between healthy human individuals. Study observations and caveats: The genetic and exposure-history diversity represented was limited by few donors.

Trimming took off 1 base at V and 3 bases at J, with 1 base between the two ends. This CDR3 comprises 12 residues. Germline CDR1 SEHNR, CDR2 FQNEAQ (reference sequence). This clonotype was obtained from a woman aged 40-49 years in good health. Some clones in this sample may be carry-over from other donors' samples. The V and J genes are TRBV7-9 and TRBJ1-3; D gene ambiguous. Specimen: PBMCs. CDR3 coding DNA: TGTGCCAGCAGCTTAGATGGAAACACCATATATTTT. This gives the protein CASSLDGNTIYF.